These T cell receptor beta chains were read from a single sample in a study of blood T cell repertoires in COVID-19. Measured with immunoSEQ multiplex PCR; TCRdb has only the in-frame clones, and not every one. The table shows roughly 16,000 clones, with about nine tenths occurring only once. Material for sequencing was peripheral blood. These receptors originate from a human donor with active COVID-19. The donor label of this sample is uncertain. The CDR3 runs from the conserved cysteine through the conserved F or W. A D gene is named only where the DNA matches it firmly. Where a row states a size, it is once, few, many or the class of an expanded clone; other rows omit it.

CDR3 protein	CDR3 DNA	J gene	V gene	D gene	clone size
CATSRLPFTSGGPYRSYNEQFF	TGTGCCACCAGCAGGCTTCCGTTCACTAGCGGGGGACCTTACCGATCCTACAATGAGCAGTTCTTC	TRBJ2-1	TRBV15	TRBD2	-
CASKVSGTDTQYF	TGTGCCAGTAAAGTATCGGGCACAGATACGCAGTATTTT	TRBJ2-3	TRBV19	-	-
CSASSRGEQYF	TGCAGTGCTAGTAGTAGGGGCGAGCAGTACTTC	TRBJ2-7	TRBV20-1	-	-
CASSEIQGTNEKLFF	TGTGCCAGCAGTGAGATCCAGGGGACTAATGAAAAACTGTTTTTT	TRBJ1-4	TRBV6-1	-	-
CASSQDLDPHGSEQYF	TGTGCCAGCAGCCAAGACCTAGACCCACACGGGAGCGAGCAGTACTTC	TRBJ2-7	TRBV4-2	-	-
CASSSRQGLSGYTF	TGTGCCAGCAGCTCCCGACAGGGTCTGAGTGGCTACACCTTC	TRBJ1-2	TRBV7-2	TRBD1	-
CASSQAGEQYF	TGTGCCAGCAGCCAAGCCGGGGAGCAGTACTTC	TRBJ2-7	TRBV3-1/TRBV3-2	-	-
CASSIMRDRGSGEQYF	TGTGCCAGCAGCATAATGAGGGACAGGGGATCGGGCGAGCAGTACTTC	TRBJ2-7	TRBV5-7	TRBD1	-
CASRLGGGQETQYF	TGTGCAAGTCGCTTAGGAGGGGGCCAAGAGACCCAGTACTTC	TRBJ2-5	TRBV12-2	-	-
CASSTQGAQVGAFF	TGTGCCAGTAGTACCCAGGGGGCGCAGGTCGGGGCTTTCTTT	TRBJ1-1	TRBV19	TRBD1	-
CASSPQGGTSSSQYF	TGTGCCAGCAGCCCCCAAGGCGGGACCTCCTCTTCTCAGTACTTC	TRBJ2-5	TRBV7-2	-	-
CASSLGGPPGTQYF	TGTGCCAGCAGCTTGGGGGGTCCTCCGGGGACCCAGTACTTC	TRBJ2-5	TRBV7-2	-	-
CASSIGRDRVLSGANVLTF	TGTGCCAGTAGTATAGGTCGGGACAGGGTACTTTCTGGGGCCAACGTCCTGACTTTC	TRBJ2-6	TRBV19	TRBD1	-
CASSMAQEYQPQHF	TGTGCCAGTAGTATGGCACAGGAGTATCAGCCCCAGCATTTT	TRBJ1-5	TRBV19	-	-
CASSPTYSGNQPQHF	TGTGCCAGCAGCCCGACTTACTCGGGCAATCAGCCCCAGCATTTT	TRBJ1-5	TRBV7-8	-	-
CASTPSGDTDTQYF	TGCGCCAGCACCCCAAGCGGAGACACAGATACGCAGTATTTT	TRBJ2-3	TRBV5-1	-	-
CASSLEPGGGTEAFF	TGTGCCAGCAGCTTAGAACCAGGGGGTGGCACTGAAGCTTTCTTT	TRBJ1-1	TRBV7-2	TRBD1	-
CASSGGRTDTQYF	TGTGCCAGCAGTGGGGGGCGCACAGATACGCAGTATTTT	TRBJ2-3	TRBV2	-	-
CASSRTQKYEQYF	TGTGCCAGCAGTAGGACACAGAAATACGAGCAGTACTTC	TRBJ2-7	TRBV25-1	-	-
CASSQGGAGWTDTQYF	TGTGCCAGCAGTCAAGGTGGGGCGGGGTGGACAGATACGCAGTATTTT	TRBJ2-3	TRBV13	-	-
CASSILTDRNEQYF	TGTGCCAGCAGCATACTAACGGACAGGAACGAGCAGTACTTC	TRBJ2-7	TRBV5-4	TRBD1	-
CASSLDGTEAFF	TGTGCCAGCAGCTTGGACGGCACTGAAGCTTTCTTT	TRBJ1-1	TRBV5-4	-	-
CASSIRANTGELFF	TGTGCCAGTAGTATAAGAGCGAACACCGGGGAGCTGTTTTTT	TRBJ2-2	TRBV19	-	-
CASRPASGGTNEQFF	TGTGCCAGCAGGCCAGCTAGCGGGGGTACCAATGAGCAGTTCTTC	TRBJ2-1	TRBV7-6	TRBD2	-
CATSDLPGLAAYNEQFF	TGTGCCACCAGTGATTTGCCGGGACTGGCGGCCTACAATGAGCAGTTCTTC	TRBJ2-1	TRBV24-1	-	-
CASSKLGGGDTQYF	TGTGCCAGCAGCAAGCTTGGGGGGGGAGATACGCAGTATTTT	TRBJ2-3	TRBV7-2	TRBD2	once
CASGQSSGGVNEQFF	TGTGCTAGTGGTCAGTCTAGCGGGGGGGTAAATGAGCAGTTCTTC	TRBJ2-1	TRBV12-5	TRBD2	-
CASARKQTGELFF	TGTGCCAGCGCCCGTAAACAGACCGGGGAGCTGTTTTTT	TRBJ2-2	TRBV12-3/TRBV12-4	-	few
CASSPNDRLQETQYF	TGTGCCAGCAGCCCTAACGACAGGCTCCAAGAGACCCAGTACTTC	TRBJ2-5	TRBV5-4	-	-
CASSFGLGTNEQFF	TGTGCCAGTAGTTTCGGACTAGGAACGAATGAGCAGTTCTTC	TRBJ2-1	TRBV19	TRBD2	-
CASSLAGGNTGELFF	TGTGCCAGCAGCTTAGCGGGGGGAAACACCGGGGAGCTGTTTTTT	TRBJ2-2	TRBV13	TRBD2	once
CASSETYLGTEAFF	TGTGCCAGCAGCGAGACTTATCTGGGCACTGAAGCTTTCTTT	TRBJ1-1	TRBV7-9	-	-
CASSVGASAYQETQYF	TGTGCCAGCAGCGTAGGGGCTAGCGCTTACCAAGAGACCCAGTACTTC	TRBJ2-5	TRBV9	-	-
CASSSRQGWDEQFF	TGTGCCAGCAGCTCGAGACAGGGTTGGGATGAGCAGTTCTTC	TRBJ2-1	TRBV7-3	TRBD1	-
CASSFSGTGAQETQYF	TGTGCCAGCAGCTTTTCCGGGACAGGGGCCCAAGAGACCCAGTACTTC	TRBJ2-5	TRBV5-5	TRBD1	-
CASSPAPREGYEQYF	TGCGCCAGCAGCCCGGCACCCCGGGAGGGCTACGAGCAGTACTTC	TRBJ2-7	TRBV5-1	TRBD2	-
CASSQRGTTGEQFF	TGTGCCAGCAGCCAAAGGGGAACGACAGGGGAGCAGTTCTTC	TRBJ2-1	TRBV3-1/TRBV3-2	TRBD1	-
CASSMDSSYEQYF	TGTGCCAGCAGCATGGACAGCTCCTACGAGCAGTACTTC	TRBJ2-7	TRBV12-3/TRBV12-4	-	few
CASSLRNSGQGAAHKNIQYF	TGTGCCAGCAGCCTCAGAAATTCGGGACAGGGGGCCGCGCACAAAAACATTCAGTACTTC	TRBJ2-4	TRBV21-1	-	-
CSVDLSSTDTQYF	TGCAGCGTTGACTTATCTAGCACAGATACGCAGTATTTT	TRBJ2-3	TRBV29-1	-	-
CASSRMTATEAFF	TGTGCCAGCAGTAGAATGACAGCCACTGAAGCTTTCTTT	TRBJ1-1	TRBV12-3/TRBV12-4	-	-
CASSPDRTYEQYF	TGTGCCAGCAGTCCCGACAGGACCTACGAGCAGTACTTC	TRBJ2-7	TRBV6-5	-	few
CSVVLGTGENGYTF	TGCAGCGTTGTACTCGGGACAGGAGAAAATGGCTACACCTTC	TRBJ1-2	TRBV29-1	TRBD1	-
CASSLIGGYNEQFF	TGTGCCAGTAGTCTTATAGGGGGATACAATGAGCAGTTCTTC	TRBJ2-1	TRBV19	-	-
CASSPQTDLSGNTIYF	TGTGCCAGCAGCCCACAGACGGATCTCTCTGGAAACACCATATATTTT	TRBJ1-3	TRBV9	-	-
CASSGRGGSPLHF	TGTGCCAGCAGCGGTCGGGGAGGTTCACCCCTCCACTTT	TRBJ1-6	TRBV6-5	-	few
CASSIFLLAGNEQFF	TGTGCCAGTAGTATCTTTCTTCTAGCGGGGAATGAGCAGTTCTTC	TRBJ2-1	TRBV19	TRBD2	-
CASSYTGGHNSPLHF	TGTGCCAGTAGTTATACCGGGGGGCATAATTCACCCCTCCACTTT	TRBJ1-6	TRBV19	-	-
CASSLRGSGYTF	TGTGCCAGCAGTTTACGCGGCAGCGGCTACACCTTC	TRBJ1-2	TRBV27	-	-
CASSIQGFGQPQHF	TGTGCCAGTAGTATACAGGGGTTCGGTCAGCCCCAGCATTTT	TRBJ1-5	TRBV19	-	-
CASSPYRGNTEAFF	TGTGCCAGCAGTCCTTACAGGGGGAACACTGAAGCTTTCTTT	TRBJ1-1	TRBV7-9	TRBD1	-
CSVLFGPGGGNIQYF	TGCAGCGTCCTTTTTGGGCCCGGGGGGGGAAACATTCAGTACTTC	TRBJ2-4	TRBV29-1	TRBD2	-
CASSDRGPVSPLHF	TGTGCCAGTAGTGACAGGGGGCCTGTTTCACCCCTCCACTTT	TRBJ1-6	TRBV19	TRBD1	-
CASSRGISYNSPLHF	TGTGCCAGCAGCAGGGGAATCTCCTATAATTCACCCCTCCACTTT	TRBJ1-6	TRBV3-1/TRBV3-2	-	-
CASSQDWALNTGELFF	TGCGCCAGCAGCCAAGATTGGGCCCTGAACACCGGGGAGCTGTTTTTT	TRBJ2-2	TRBV4-3	-	-
CASSRGQGPYNEQFF	TGTGCCAGCAGCCGTGGACAGGGACCTTACAATGAGCAGTTCTTC	TRBJ2-1	TRBV14	TRBD1	-
CASSGTVTQPQHF	TGCGCCAGCAGTGGGACAGTCACTCAGCCCCAGCATTTT	TRBJ1-5	TRBV4-3	TRBD1	-
CASSRDSGGAVDTQYF	TGTGCCAGCAGCCGAGATAGCGGGGGGGCGGTAGATACGCAGTATTTT	TRBJ2-3	TRBV7-8	TRBD2	-